The rows below give T cell receptor beta chains drawn from one sample of a study of cytomegalovirus exposure and HLA in healthy donors. TCRdb's copy holds only in-frame clones and misses some; the assay was immunoSEQ multiplex PCR. The table shows around 30,000 clones, with 35% to 50% occurring only once. Sample: PBMCs. The receptors originated from a woman aged 50 to 60 in good health and CMV-seronegative. Both conserved end residues are part of each CDR3. A D gene is named only where the DNA matches it firmly. Clone size is given for some rows only: seen once, a few or many times, or a class if the clone is expanded.

CDR3 DNA: TGTGCCAGCAGTCTAGCGGGCGAGCAGTACTTC
CDR3 protein: CASSLAGEQYF
D gene: TRBD2
J gene: TRBJ2-7
V gene: TRBV6-5
clone size: .

CDR3 DNA: TGTGCTAGTGGTTCCCCCCCTAGCGGGACCTACAATGAGCAGTTCTTC
CDR3 protein: CASGSPPSGTYNEQFF
D gene: TRBD2
J gene: TRBJ2-1
V gene: TRBV12-5
clone size: .

CDR3 DNA: TGTGCCTGGACCCAATCGGGTCAGCCCCAGCATTTT
CDR3 protein: CAWTQSGQPQHF
D gene: .
J gene: TRBJ1-5
V gene: TRBV30
clone size: few

CDR3 DNA: TGTGCCAGCAGCCTATGGGGACAGGGGCTCTATGGCTACACCTTC
CDR3 protein: CASSLWGQGLYGYTF
D gene: TRBD1
J gene: TRBJ1-2
V gene: TRBV5-6
clone size: .

CDR3 DNA: TGTGCCAGCAGTGAAGCGGCCCATGAGCAGTTCTTC
CDR3 protein: CASSEAAHEQFF
D gene: .
J gene: TRBJ2-1
V gene: TRBV6-1
clone size: .

CDR3 DNA: TGTGCCAGCAGGGGGGGGGACGGAGCGAACACCGGGGAGCTGTTTTTT
CDR3 protein: CASRGGDGANTGELFF
D gene: TRBD2
J gene: TRBJ2-2
V gene: TRBV7-9
clone size: .

CDR3 DNA: TGTGCCAGCAGAACCGGGGGGCCCGGGGGTGGCTACACCTTC
CDR3 protein: CASRTGGPGGGYTF
D gene: .
J gene: TRBJ1-2
V gene: TRBV6-5
clone size: .

CDR3 DNA: TGTGCCAGCAGCTTGACAGGGGGCGCGGGCACTGAAGCTTTCTTT
CDR3 protein: CASSLTGGAGTEAFF
D gene: TRBD1
J gene: TRBJ1-1
V gene: TRBV7-9
clone size: few

CDR3 DNA: TGTGCCAGCTCACCCGGACAGGGGCTGCAGCCCCAGCATTTT
CDR3 protein: CASSPGQGLQPQHF
D gene: TRBD1
J gene: TRBJ1-5
V gene: TRBV18
clone size: .

CDR3 DNA: TGTGCCTGGAGTACTGGTAACCTCTATGGCTACACCTTC
CDR3 protein: CAWSTGNLYGYTF
D gene: .
J gene: TRBJ1-2
V gene: TRBV30
clone size: few

CDR3 DNA: TGCGCCAGCAAGGTACCCTCGGGCGGGGAGCTGTTTTTT
CDR3 protein: CASKVPSGGELFF
D gene: .
J gene: TRBJ2-2
V gene: TRBV10-2
clone size: .

CDR3 DNA: TGCGCCAGCAGCTTGGAATCCTCCGGGTCGGGCGAGCAGTACTTC
CDR3 protein: CASSLESSGSGEQYF
D gene: .
J gene: TRBJ2-7
V gene: TRBV5-1
clone size: .

CDR3 DNA: TGCGCCAGCAGCTTGGTCGGTAGCGGGAGGGGGGGCGCTGAGCAGTTCTTC
CDR3 protein: CASSLVGSGRGGAEQFF
D gene: TRBD2
J gene: TRBJ2-1
V gene: TRBV5-1
clone size: .

CDR3 DNA: TGTGCCAGCAGCTTAGAGACTCGGCCCCTCCACTTT
CDR3 protein: CASSLETRPLHF
D gene: .
J gene: TRBJ1-6
V gene: TRBV7-8
clone size: few

CDR3 DNA: TGTGCCAGCACTTGGACAGGGAACTACGAGCAGTACTTC
CDR3 protein: CASTWTGNYEQYF
D gene: TRBD1
J gene: TRBJ2-7
V gene: TRBV2
clone size: .

CDR3 DNA: TGCGCCAGCAGCCCCGGATGGGTGCAGGGTGAGCAGTTCTTC
CDR3 protein: CASSPGWVQGEQFF
D gene: .
J gene: TRBJ2-1
V gene: TRBV5-1
clone size: .

CDR3 DNA: TGCAGCGTTGAGGAGACAGGGAGGAGTGGCTACACCTTC
CDR3 protein: CSVEETGRSGYTF
D gene: TRBD1
J gene: TRBJ1-2
V gene: TRBV29-1
clone size: .

CDR3 DNA: TGTGCCAGAAGCGAGCGGGTCCACGAGCAGTACTTC
CDR3 protein: CARSERVHEQYF
D gene: .
J gene: TRBJ2-7
V gene: TRBV5-3
clone size: .

CDR3 DNA: TGCAGCGTTGGGCAGGCCAACACTGAAGCTTTCTTT
CDR3 protein: CSVGQANTEAFF
D gene: .
J gene: TRBJ1-1
V gene: TRBV29-1
clone size: .

CDR3 DNA: TGTGCCAGCAACCAAGGGACTAGCGAGACCCAGTACTTC
CDR3 protein: CASNQGTSETQYF
D gene: TRBD2
J gene: TRBJ2-5
V gene: TRBV6-1
clone size: .

CDR3 DNA: TGCGCCAGCAGCTTCCGGGTAAGGGAGCCTTCGTGTAATAATGAGCAGTTCTTC
CDR3 protein: CASSFRVREPSCNNEQFF
D gene: .
J gene: TRBJ2-1
V gene: TRBV10-1
clone size: few

CDR3 DNA: TGTGCCAGCAGCTTAGCGGGCAGGGTGTTTCGCGAGCAGTACTTC
CDR3 protein: CASSLAGRVFREQYF
D gene: .
J gene: TRBJ2-7
V gene: TRBV7-2
clone size: few

CDR3 DNA: TGTGCCAGCAGTTTACTCGGGATTCAGCCCCAGCATTTT
CDR3 protein: CASSLLGIQPQHF
D gene: .
J gene: TRBJ1-5
V gene: TRBV28
clone size: .

CDR3 DNA: TGTGCCTGGAGGGCCCAGACTACCACTGAAGCTTTCTTT
CDR3 protein: CAWRAQTTTEAFF
D gene: .
J gene: TRBJ1-1
V gene: TRBV30
clone size: few

CDR3 DNA: TGTGCCAGCTCACCAGGACACGCGAACACTGAAGCTTTCTTT
CDR3 protein: CASSPGHANTEAFF
D gene: .
J gene: TRBJ1-1
V gene: TRBV18
clone size: once

CDR3 DNA: TGTGCCAGCAGTTACCGAGGACAGGGCGTGGGCGCTTTCTTT
CDR3 protein: CASSYRGQGVGAFF
D gene: TRBD1
J gene: TRBJ1-1
V gene: TRBV6-5
clone size: .

CDR3 DNA: TGTGCCAGCAGCGCCTTTATACCCTCTGCGGGCTATGGCTACACCTTC
CDR3 protein: CASSAFIPSAGYGYTF
D gene: .
J gene: TRBJ1-2
V gene: TRBV5-4
clone size: .

CDR3 DNA: TGTGCCAGCAGTTACTCGGGGGCTAAGAACACTGAAGCTTTCTTT
CDR3 protein: CASSYSGAKNTEAFF
D gene: .
J gene: TRBJ1-1
V gene: TRBV6-6
clone size: .

CDR3 DNA: TGTGCCAGCAGTATTGGGGCTTCCTACGAGCAGTACTTC
CDR3 protein: CASSIGASYEQYF
D gene: .
J gene: TRBJ2-7
V gene: TRBV2
clone size: .

CDR3 DNA: TGTGCCAGCAGTGGACGGGACAGCGGAGCGGATACGCAGTATTTT
CDR3 protein: CASSGRDSGADTQYF
D gene: TRBD1
J gene: TRBJ2-3
V gene: TRBV6-1
clone size: .

CDR3 DNA: TGCGCCAGCAGCGGGACTAGCGGATTCAATGAGCAGTTCTTC
CDR3 protein: CASSGTSGFNEQFF
D gene: TRBD2
J gene: TRBJ2-1
V gene: TRBV4-1
clone size: .

CDR3 DNA: TGTGCCAGCAGAAGAGGGAGCAAGACCCAGTACTTC
CDR3 protein: CASRRGSKTQYF
D gene: .
J gene: TRBJ2-5
V gene: TRBV2
clone size: few

CDR3 DNA: TGTGCCAGCAGTGCTTCTCTCCCGGGACAGGGGGCGGGGACCCAGTACTTC
CDR3 protein: CASSASLPGQGAGTQYF
D gene: TRBD1
J gene: TRBJ2-5
V gene: TRBV25-1
clone size: .

CDR3 DNA: TGTGCCAGCAGCGCCGCGGGAGAAGGATACAATGAGCAGTTCTTC
CDR3 protein: CASSAAGEGYNEQFF
D gene: TRBD2
J gene: TRBJ2-1
V gene: TRBV9
clone size: few

CDR3 DNA: TGTGCCAGCAGCCGGTCGGGGGCTGGGGCCAACGTCCTGACTTTC
CDR3 protein: CASSRSGAGANVLTF
D gene: .
J gene: TRBJ2-6
V gene: TRBV7-2
clone size: .

CDR3 DNA: TGCGCCAGCAGCGAGGGAGGGACAGGGATAAATGGCTACACCTTC
CDR3 protein: CASSEGGTGINGYTF
D gene: TRBD1
J gene: TRBJ1-2
V gene: TRBV5-1
clone size: .

CDR3 DNA: TGTGCCAGCAGCATGGGACTAGCGGTTCTGACCTACGAGCAGTACTTC
CDR3 protein: CASSMGLAVLTYEQYF
D gene: TRBD2
J gene: TRBJ2-7
V gene: TRBV5-8
clone size: .

CDR3 DNA: TGTGCCAGCAGCTTATGGGCAGGGGACTATGGCTACACCTTC
CDR3 protein: CASSLWAGDYGYTF
D gene: .
J gene: TRBJ1-2
V gene: TRBV7-8
clone size: .

CDR3 DNA: TGTGCCAGCAGCTTAGGCCAAGCGGGAGCGGTGACCCAGTACTTC
CDR3 protein: CASSLGQAGAVTQYF
D gene: TRBD2
J gene: TRBJ2-5
V gene: TRBV11-2
clone size: few

CDR3 DNA: TGTGCCAGCGGGGAGGAGACCCAGTACTTC
CDR3 protein: CASGEETQYF
D gene: .
J gene: TRBJ2-5
V gene: TRBV9
clone size: .

CDR3 DNA: TGTGCCAGCGCCCCCCCCGCTGCCCCGGGGGGCAAGAATACGCAGTATTTT
CDR3 protein: CASAPPAAPGGKNTQYF
D gene: .
J gene: TRBJ2-3
V gene: TRBV5-4
clone size: .

CDR3 DNA: TGTGCCAGCAGCCCCAGCCGACAGTTCTACAATGAGCAGTTCTTC
CDR3 protein: CASSPSRQFYNEQFF
D gene: .
J gene: TRBJ2-1
V gene: TRBV5-8
clone size: .

CDR3 DNA: TGTGCCAGCAGTTACCCGCGGACAGGGGCAACGGGTGAGCAGTTCTTC
CDR3 protein: CASSYPRTGATGEQFF
D gene: TRBD1
J gene: TRBJ2-1
V gene: TRBV6-5
clone size: few

CDR3 DNA: TGTGCCAGCAGCCAAGGGAGGCTCTCCTACGAGCAGTACTTC
CDR3 protein: CASSQGRLSYEQYF
D gene: .
J gene: TRBJ2-7
V gene: TRBV14
clone size: once

CDR3 DNA: TGTGCCAGCAGCTTGGAGGGACAGGCGAAAAACACTGAAGCTTTCTTT
CDR3 protein: CASSLEGQAKNTEAFF
D gene: TRBD1
J gene: TRBJ1-1
V gene: TRBV5-8
clone size: few

CDR3 DNA: TGCGCCAGCAGCCACCCACCAGGAGGTCAAGAGACCCAGTACTTC
CDR3 protein: CASSHPPGGQETQYF
D gene: .
J gene: TRBJ2-5
V gene: TRBV4-1
clone size: few

CDR3 DNA: TGTGCCAGCAGCGGACCGGGACTAGCGAGGGTCAATGAGCAGTTCTTC
CDR3 protein: CASSGPGLARVNEQFF
D gene: TRBD2
J gene: TRBJ2-1
V gene: TRBV7-8
clone size: few

CDR3 DNA: TGCGCCAGCAGCTCGGCCGGACAGGGACGAGAGACCCAGTACTTC
CDR3 protein: CASSSAGQGRETQYF
D gene: TRBD1
J gene: TRBJ2-5
V gene: TRBV5-1
clone size: .

CDR3 DNA: TGTGCCAGCAAGGGGGCTGAGGGGATAGCAGAGACCCAGTACTTC
CDR3 protein: CASKGAEGIAETQYF
D gene: TRBD1
J gene: TRBJ2-5
V gene: TRBV25-1
clone size: few

CDR3 DNA: TGTGCCAGCAGCAGGGACAGGGGGGAAAAACTGTTTTTT
CDR3 protein: CASSRDRGEKLFF
D gene: TRBD1
J gene: TRBJ1-4
V gene: TRBV27
clone size: .

CDR3 DNA: TGTGCCAGCAGCCGAACTAGAGAGACCCAGTACTTC
CDR3 protein: CASSRTRETQYF
D gene: .
J gene: TRBJ2-5
V gene: TRBV7-2
clone size: .

CDR3 DNA: TGCGCCAGCAGTGAGTCGACCGCAGGGGCCAATTCACCCCTCCACTTT
CDR3 protein: CASSESTAGANSPLHF
D gene: .
J gene: TRBJ1-6
V gene: TRBV10-1
clone size: .

CDR3 DNA: TGTGCCAGCAGCTTAGCGGGATTTAGCACAGATACGCAGTATTTT
CDR3 protein: CASSLAGFSTDTQYF
D gene: .
J gene: TRBJ2-3
V gene: TRBV11-2
clone size: once